This TCR beta chain was identified in a study of neoadjuvant anti-PD-1 for oral cavity cancer. Trimming took 3 bases from V and 8 from J, leaving 16 bases between them. The CDR3 totals 15 residues. Germline V gives CDR1 MDHEN, CDR2 SYDVKM. Here immunoSEQ multiplex PCR was the method, and the copy in TCRdb shows in-frame clones only, minus some. There are over 10,000 clones in the sample; about 61% occur only once, and almost 7% lies in the top ten. Source: tumor tissue, taken before nivolumab (anti-PD-1) treatment. This receptor was identified in a person between 40 and 79 years old with oral cavity squamous cell carcinoma. The donor label of this sample is uncertain. This chain joins TRBV28 and TRBJ1-4, with D maybe TRBD1 (5 bases). In nucleotides, the CDR3 is TGTGCCAGCAGTTTTTTGCAGGGTTCATTCGAAAAACTGTTTTTT. Protein product: CASSFLQGSFEKLFF. Using reference TRBV28 and TRBJ1-4 for the parts outside the CDR3, the full variable domain is DVKVTQSSRYLVKRTGEKVFLECVQDMDHENMFWYRQDPGLGLRLIYFSYDVKMKEKGDIPEGYSVSREKKERFSLILESASTNQTSMYLCASSFLQGSFEKLFFGSGTQLSVL.